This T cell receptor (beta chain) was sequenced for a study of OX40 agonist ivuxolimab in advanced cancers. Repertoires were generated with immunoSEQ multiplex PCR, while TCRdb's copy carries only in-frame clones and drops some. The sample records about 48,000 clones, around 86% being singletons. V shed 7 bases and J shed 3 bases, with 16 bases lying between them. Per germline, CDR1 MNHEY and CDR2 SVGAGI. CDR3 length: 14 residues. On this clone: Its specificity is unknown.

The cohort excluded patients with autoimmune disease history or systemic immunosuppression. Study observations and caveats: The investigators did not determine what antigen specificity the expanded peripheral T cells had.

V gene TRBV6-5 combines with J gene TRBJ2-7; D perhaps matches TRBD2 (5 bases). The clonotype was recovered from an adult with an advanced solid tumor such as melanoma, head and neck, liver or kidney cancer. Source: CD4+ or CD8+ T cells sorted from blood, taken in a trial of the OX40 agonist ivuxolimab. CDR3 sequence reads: CASTDVRGDYEQYF. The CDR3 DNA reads TGTGCCAGCACCGACGTACGGGGTGACTACGAGCAGTACTTC.